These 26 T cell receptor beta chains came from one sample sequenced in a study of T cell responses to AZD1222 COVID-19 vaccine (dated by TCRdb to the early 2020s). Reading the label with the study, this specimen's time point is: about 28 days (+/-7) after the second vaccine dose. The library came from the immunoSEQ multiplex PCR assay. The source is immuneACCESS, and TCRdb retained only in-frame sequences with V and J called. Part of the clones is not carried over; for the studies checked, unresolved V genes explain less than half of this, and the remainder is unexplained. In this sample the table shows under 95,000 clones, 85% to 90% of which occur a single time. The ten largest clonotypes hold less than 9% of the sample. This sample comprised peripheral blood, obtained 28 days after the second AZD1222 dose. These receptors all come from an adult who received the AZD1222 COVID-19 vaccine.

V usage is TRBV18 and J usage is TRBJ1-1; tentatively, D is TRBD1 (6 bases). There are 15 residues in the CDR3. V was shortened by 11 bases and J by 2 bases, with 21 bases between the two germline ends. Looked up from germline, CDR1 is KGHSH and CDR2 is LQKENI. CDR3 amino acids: CAGTSLQGINTEAFF. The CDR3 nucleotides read TGTGCCGGCACCAGCCTTCAGGGGATAAACACTGAAGCTTTCTTT. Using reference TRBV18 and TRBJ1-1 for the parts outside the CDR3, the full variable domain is NAGVMQNPRHLVRRRGQEARLRCSPMKGHSHVYWYRQLPEEGLKFMVYLQKENIIDESGMPKERFSAEFPKEGPSILRIQQVVRGDSAAYFCAGTSLQGINTEAFFGQGTRLTVV.

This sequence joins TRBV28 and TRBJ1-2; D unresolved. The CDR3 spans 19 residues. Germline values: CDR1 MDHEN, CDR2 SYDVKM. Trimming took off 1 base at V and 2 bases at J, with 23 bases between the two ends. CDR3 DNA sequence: TGTGCCAGCAGTTTATCCCTTTTACCGAGGATACGGGTAAACTATGGCTACACCTTC. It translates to CASSLSLLPRIRVNYGYTF.

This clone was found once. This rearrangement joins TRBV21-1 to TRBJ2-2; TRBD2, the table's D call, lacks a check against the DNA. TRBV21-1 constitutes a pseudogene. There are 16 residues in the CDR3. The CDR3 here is CASSKGLAGGGGELFF. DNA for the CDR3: TGTGCCAGCAGCAAAGGTCTAGCGGGAGGCGGGGGGGAGCTGTTTTTT.

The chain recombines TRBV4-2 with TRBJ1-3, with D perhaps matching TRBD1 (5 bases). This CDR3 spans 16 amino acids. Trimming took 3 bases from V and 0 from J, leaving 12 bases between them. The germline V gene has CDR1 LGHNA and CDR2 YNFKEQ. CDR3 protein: CASSHSQGYSGNTIYF. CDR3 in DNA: TGTGCCAGCAGCCATAGTCAGGGCTACTCTGGAAACACCATATATTTT.

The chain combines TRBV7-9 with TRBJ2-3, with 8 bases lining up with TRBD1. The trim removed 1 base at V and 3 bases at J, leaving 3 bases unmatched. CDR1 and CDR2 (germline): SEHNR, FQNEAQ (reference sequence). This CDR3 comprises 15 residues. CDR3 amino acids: CASSLGTGLTDTQYF. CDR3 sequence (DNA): TGTGCCAGCAGCTTAGGGACAGGGTTAACAGATACGCAGTATTTT.

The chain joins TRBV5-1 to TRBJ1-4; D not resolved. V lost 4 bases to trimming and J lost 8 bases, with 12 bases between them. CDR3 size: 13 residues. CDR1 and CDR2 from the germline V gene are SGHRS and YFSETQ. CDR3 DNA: TGCGCCAGCAGCGTGGACCGGAGGGAAAAACTGTTTTTT. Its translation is CASSVDRREKLFF.

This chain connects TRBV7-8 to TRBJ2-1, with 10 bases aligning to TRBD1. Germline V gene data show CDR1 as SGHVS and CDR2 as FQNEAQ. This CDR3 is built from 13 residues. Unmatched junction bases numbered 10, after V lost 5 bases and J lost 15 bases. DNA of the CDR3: TGTGCCAGCAGCCCATCCCGGGACAGGGGTGGGTTCTTC. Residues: CASSPSRDRGGFF. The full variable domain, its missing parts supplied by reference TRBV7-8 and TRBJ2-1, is GAGVSQSPRYKVAKRGQDVALRCDPISGHVSLFWYQQALGQGPEFLTYFQNEAQLDKSGLPSDRFFAERPEGSVSTLKIQRTQQEDSAVYLCASSPSRDRGGFFGPGTRLTVL.

The CDR3 DNA follows: TGCGCCAGCAGCTTGGGACTAGCGGGAGTTCTGTACAATGAGCAGTTCTTC. This sequence encodes CASSLGLAGVLYNEQFF. V and J are TRBV5-1 and TRBJ2-1; 12 bases align to TRBD2. Germline CDR1 SGHRS, CDR2 YFSETQ. J lost 4 bases, V lost 0 bases, and 5 bases had no gene match. The CDR3 length is 17 residues.

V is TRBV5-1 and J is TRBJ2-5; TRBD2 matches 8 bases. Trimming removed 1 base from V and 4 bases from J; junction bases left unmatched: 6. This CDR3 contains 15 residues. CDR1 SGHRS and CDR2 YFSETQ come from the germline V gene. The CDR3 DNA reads TGCGCCAGCAGCTTGAGCCCAACTAGCGGAGAGACCCAGTACTTC. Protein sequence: CASSLSPTSGETQYF.

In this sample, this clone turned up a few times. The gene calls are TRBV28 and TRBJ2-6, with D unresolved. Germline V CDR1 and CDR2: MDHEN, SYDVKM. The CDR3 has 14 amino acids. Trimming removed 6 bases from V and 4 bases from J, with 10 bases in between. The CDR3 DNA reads TGTGCCAGCAGCCAAAGGCTGGGGGCCAACGTCCTGACTTTC. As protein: CASSQRLGANVLTF.

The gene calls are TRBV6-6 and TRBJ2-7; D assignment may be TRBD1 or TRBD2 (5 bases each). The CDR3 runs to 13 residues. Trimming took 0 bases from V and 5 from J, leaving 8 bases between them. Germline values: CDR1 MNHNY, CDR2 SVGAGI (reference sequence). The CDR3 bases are TGTGCCAGCAGTTACTCCCGGGGCGACGAGCAGTACTTC. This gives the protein CASSYSRGDEQYF.

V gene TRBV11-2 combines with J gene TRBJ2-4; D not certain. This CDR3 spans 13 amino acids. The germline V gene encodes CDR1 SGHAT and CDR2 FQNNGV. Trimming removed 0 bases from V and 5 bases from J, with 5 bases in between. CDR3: CASSLDGENIQYF. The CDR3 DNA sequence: TGTGCCAGCAGCTTAGACGGCGAAAACATTCAGTACTTC.

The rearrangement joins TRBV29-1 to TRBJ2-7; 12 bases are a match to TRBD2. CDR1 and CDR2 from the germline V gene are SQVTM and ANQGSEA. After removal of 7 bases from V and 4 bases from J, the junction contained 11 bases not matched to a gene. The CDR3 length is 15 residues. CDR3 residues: CSAAKGLAGLYEQYF. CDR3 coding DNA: TGCAGCGCTGCAAAAGGACTAGCGGGACTATACGAGCAGTACTTC.

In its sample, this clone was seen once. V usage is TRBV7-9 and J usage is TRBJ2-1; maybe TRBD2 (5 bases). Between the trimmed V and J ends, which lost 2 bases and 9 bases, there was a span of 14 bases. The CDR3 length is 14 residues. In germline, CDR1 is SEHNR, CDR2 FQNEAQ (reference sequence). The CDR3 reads CASSLILSRGEQFF. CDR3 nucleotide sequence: TGTGCCAGCAGCTTAATACTTAGTCGGGGTGAGCAGTTCTTC.

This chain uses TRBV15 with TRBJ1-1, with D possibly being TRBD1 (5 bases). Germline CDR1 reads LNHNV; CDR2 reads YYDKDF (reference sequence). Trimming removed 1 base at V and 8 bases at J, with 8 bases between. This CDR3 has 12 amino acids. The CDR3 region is CATSRVGAEAFF. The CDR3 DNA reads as TGTGCCACCAGCAGAGTTGGGGCGGAAGCTTTCTTT.

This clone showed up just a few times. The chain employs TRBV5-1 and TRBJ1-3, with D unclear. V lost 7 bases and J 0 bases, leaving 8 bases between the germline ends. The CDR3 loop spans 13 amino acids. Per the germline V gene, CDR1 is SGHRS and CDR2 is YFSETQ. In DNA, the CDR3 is TGCGCCAGCGGAAGTCCCTCTGGAAACACCATATATTTT. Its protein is CASGSPSGNTIYF.

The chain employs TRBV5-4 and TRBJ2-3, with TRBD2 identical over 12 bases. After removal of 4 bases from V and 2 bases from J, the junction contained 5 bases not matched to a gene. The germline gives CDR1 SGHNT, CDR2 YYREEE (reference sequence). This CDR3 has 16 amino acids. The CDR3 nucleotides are TGTGCCAGCAGCCCGGGACTAGCGGGCGCCACAGATACGCAGTATTTT. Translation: CASSPGLAGATDTQYF. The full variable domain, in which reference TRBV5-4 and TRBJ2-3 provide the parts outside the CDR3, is ETGVTQSPTHLIKTRGQQVTLRCSSQSGHNTVSWYQQALGQGPQFIFQYYREEENGRGNFPPRFSGLQFPNYSSELNVNALELDDSALYLCASSPGLAGATDTQYFGPGTRLTVL.

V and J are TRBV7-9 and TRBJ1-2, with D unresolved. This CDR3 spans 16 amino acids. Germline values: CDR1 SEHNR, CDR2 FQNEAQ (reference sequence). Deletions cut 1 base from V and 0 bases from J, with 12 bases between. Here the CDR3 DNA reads TGTGCCAGCAGCTTAGGTGGAGGCGTTCCTAACTATGGCTACACCTTC. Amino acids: CASSLGGGVPNYGYTF.

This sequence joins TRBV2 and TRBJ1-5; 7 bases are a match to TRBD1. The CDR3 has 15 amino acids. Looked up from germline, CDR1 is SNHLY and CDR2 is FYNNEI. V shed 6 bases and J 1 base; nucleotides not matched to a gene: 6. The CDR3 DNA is TGTGCCAGCAGGATATACAGGGGAAGCAATCAGCCCCAGCATTTT. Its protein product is CASRIYRGSNQPQHF.

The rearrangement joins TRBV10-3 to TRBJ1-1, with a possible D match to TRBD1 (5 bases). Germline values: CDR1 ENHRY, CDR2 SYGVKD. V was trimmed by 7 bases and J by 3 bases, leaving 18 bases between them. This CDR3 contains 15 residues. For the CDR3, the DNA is TGTGCCATCAATCCCAGGAGGGGCGCGGACACTGAAGCTTTCTTT. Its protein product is CAINPRRGADTEAFF.

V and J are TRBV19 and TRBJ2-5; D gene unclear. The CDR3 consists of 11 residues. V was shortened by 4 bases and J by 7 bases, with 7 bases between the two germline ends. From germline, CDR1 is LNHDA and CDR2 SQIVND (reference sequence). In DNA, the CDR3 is TGTGCCAGTAGTACGGGTCCGACCCAGTACTTC. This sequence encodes CASSTGPTQYF.

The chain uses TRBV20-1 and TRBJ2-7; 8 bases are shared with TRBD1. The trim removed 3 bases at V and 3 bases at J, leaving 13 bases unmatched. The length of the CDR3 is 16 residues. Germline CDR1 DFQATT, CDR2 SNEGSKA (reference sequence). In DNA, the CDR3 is TGCAGTGCTAGTGGGACAGGCGGACAGTTCAACTACGAGCAGTACTTC. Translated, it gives CSASGTGGQFNYEQYF.

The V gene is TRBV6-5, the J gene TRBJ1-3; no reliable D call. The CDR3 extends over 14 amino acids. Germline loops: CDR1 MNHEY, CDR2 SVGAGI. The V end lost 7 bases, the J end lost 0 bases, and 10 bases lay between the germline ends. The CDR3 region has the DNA TGTGCCAGCATTTGGGAGAACTCTGGAAACACCATATATTTT. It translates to CASIWENSGNTIYF.

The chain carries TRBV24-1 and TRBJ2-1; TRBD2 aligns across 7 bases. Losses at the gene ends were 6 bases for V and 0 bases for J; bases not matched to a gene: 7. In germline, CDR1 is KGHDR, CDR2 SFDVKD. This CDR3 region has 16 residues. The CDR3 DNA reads TGTGCCACCAGTTCGTTCGGCGGGAGCTCCTACAATGAGCAGTTCTTC. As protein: CATSSFGGSSYNEQFF.

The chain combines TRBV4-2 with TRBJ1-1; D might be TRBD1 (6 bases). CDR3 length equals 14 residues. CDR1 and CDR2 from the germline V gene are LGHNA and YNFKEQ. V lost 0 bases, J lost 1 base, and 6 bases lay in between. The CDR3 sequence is CASSQEGGNTEAFF. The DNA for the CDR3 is TGTGCCAGCAGCCAAGAAGGGGGGAACACTGAAGCTTTCTTT.

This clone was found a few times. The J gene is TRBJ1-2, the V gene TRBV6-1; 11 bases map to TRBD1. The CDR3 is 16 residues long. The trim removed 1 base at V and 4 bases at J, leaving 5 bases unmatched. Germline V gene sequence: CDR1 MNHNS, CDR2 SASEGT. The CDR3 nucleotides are TGTGCCAGCAGTGAAGGGACAGGGGGCTGGCCCTATGGCTACACCTTC. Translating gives CASSEGTGGWPYGYTF.